The 30 T cell receptor beta chains presented below share a single source sample, sequenced in a study of read filtering for tumor transcriptome and immune sequencing. The library was built from about 400 ng RNA with molecular barcoded adaptors for alpha/delta and beta/gamma chains. TCRdb reanalysed the reads using MiXCR and keeps one entry per CDR3 protein. The sample has 100,000 to 150,000 distinct CDR3 sequences, approximately 13% seen once. The sequenced sample consisted of a population of CD138-negative cells sorted from bone marrow. These receptors were obtained from a donor over 35 with multiple myeloma.

This clonotype has a count of ten or more. CDR3 bases: TGTGCCAGCACTAGCGACCGCCACAATGAGCAGTTCTTC. Encoded protein: CASTSDRHNEQFF. The chain joins TRBV2 to TRBJ2-1; perhaps TRBD2 as D (6 bases). Germline CDR1 and CDR2: SNHLY and FYNNEI. This CDR3 spans 13 amino acids. Trimming pared 7 bases from V and 5 bases from J, leaving 12 bases between.

This clonotype was detected ten times or more. The chain has TRBV5-1 and TRBJ2-2; D uncertain. Germline assignment: CDR1 SGHRS and CDR2 YFSETQ. CDR3 length equals 13 residues. V gave up 5 bases and J gave up 6 bases, with 11 bases separating them. CDR3 region: CASRKTGAGELFF. The CDR3 nucleotides are TGCGCCAGCAGAAAAACGGGCGCCGGGGAGCTGTTTTTT.

This clonotype was recorded many times. The chain employs TRBV20-1 and TRBJ2-3; 7 positions agree with TRBD1. From germline, CDR1 is DFQATT and CDR2 SNEGSKA (reference sequence). The CDR3 runs 13 residues. J gave up 6 bases and V 4 bases, and 7 bases lay outside the gene matches. The CDR3 DNA is TGCAGTGCTAAGGGGGCCTACCTCGATACGCAGTATTTT. Translated: CSAKGAYLDTQYF.

About this clonotype itself: A much bigger clone sits one base away, suggesting this may be a read error. The V and J genes are TRBV6-1 and TRBJ2-1; D gene ambiguous. The CDR3 consists of 12 residues. Germline CDR1 MNHNS, CDR2 SASEGT. The CDR3 is CASSSTYNEQLF. Written as DNA, the CDR3 is TGTGCCAGCAGTTCCACCTACAATGAGCAGCTCTTC.

This clonotype was seen repeatedly, ten times or more. The J gene is TRBJ2-1, the V gene TRBV20-1; 7 bases agree with TRBD1. The junction had 4 bases not matched to a gene; V was cut back by 4 bases and J by 4 bases. This CDR3 contains 13 residues. CDR1 and CDR2 (germline): DFQATT, SNEGSKA (reference sequence). CDR3 sequence reads: CSAIPGQYNEQFF. CDR3 bases: TGCAGTGCTATCCCGGGACAGTACAATGAGCAGTTCTTC.

This clonotype showed up many times. This chain connects TRBV28 to TRBJ1-5; TRBD1 matches at 9 bases. The CDR3 spans 19 residues. CDR1 is MDHEN, CDR2 SYDVKM, per germline. The V gene end was trimmed by 4 bases and the J gene end by 0 bases; junction bases not matched to a gene: 13. DNA of the CDR3: TGTGCCAGCAGTTACCCGAGAACAGGGGGCGCCTATAGCAATCAGCCCCAGCATTTT. Amino acids: CASSYPRTGGAYSNQPQHF.

V is TRBV20-1 and J is TRBJ2-3; TRBD2 matches at 7 bases. CDR3 length equals 15 residues. V was clipped by 6 bases and J by 1 base; unmatched bases: 10. Germline V gene sequence: CDR1 DFQATT, CDR2 SNEGSKA (reference sequence). This chain's CDR3 is CSACKASGRTDTQYF. The CDR3 DNA is TGCAGTGCCTGCAAGGCTAGCGGACGCACAGATACGCAGTATTTT.

This clonotype was recorded at least ten times. The rearrangement links TRBV7-9 to TRBJ2-1, with 8 bases matching TRBD2. CDR1 and CDR2 (germline): SEHNR, FQNEAQ (reference sequence). The V and J ends lost 4 bases and 7 bases, in that order; junction bases with no gene match: 6. The CDR3 covers 14 residues. The CDR3 DNA reads TGTGCCAGCAGCTACTCTAGCGGGTTGAATGAGCAGTTCTTC. The encoded protein is CASSYSSGLNEQFF.

This clonotype was recorded at least ten times. V gene TRBV13 combines with J gene TRBJ1-6; no definite D call. The CDR3 has 15 amino acids. The ends were cut back, 3 bases at V and 0 bases at J, with 6 bases in the middle. CDR1 is PRHDT, CDR2 FYEKMQ, per germline (reference sequence). CDR3 nucleotide sequence: TGTGCCAGCAGCTTGGGCGGCTCCTATAATTCACCCCTCCACTTT. Amino acids: CASSLGGSYNSPLHF. Variable domain in full (rest from reference TRBV13 and TRBJ1-6): AAGVIQSPRHLIKEKRETATLKCYPIPRHDTVYWYQQGPGQDPQFLISFYEKMQSDKGSIPDRFSAQQFSDYHSELNMSSLELGDSALYFCASSLGGSYNSPLHFGNGTRLTVT.

This clonotype occurred many times. The V and J genes are TRBV20-1 and TRBJ2-3, with TRBD2 matching over 9 bases. The CDR3 runs 18 residues. The germline gives CDR1 DFQATT, CDR2 SNEGSKA (reference sequence). V lost 3 bases and J lost 5; bases outside the gene matches: 18. The CDR3 nucleotides read TGCAGTGCTAGCCCCACACGTTCTAGCGGGAAGTTCAGAGATACGCAGTATTTT. Its protein is CSASPTRSSGKFRDTQYF.

This clonotype has at least ten counts. The CDR3 is CASSMDRTNTGELFF. As DNA, the CDR3 is TGTGCCAGCTCCATGGACAGGACAAACACCGGGGAGCTGTTTTTT. The rearrangement uses TRBV18 and TRBJ2-2, with 7 bases matching TRBD1. Germline values: CDR1 KGHSH, CDR2 LQKENI. The J segment lost 2 bases and the V segment lost 6 bases, leaving 6 bases of the junction unmatched. CDR3 size: 15 residues.

This clonotype was picked up many times. V gene TRBV20-1 combines with J gene TRBJ2-3; unclear D gene. The V gene lost 6 bases and the J gene lost 4 bases, with 20 bases spanning the gap. CDR1 is DFQATT, CDR2 SNEGSKA, per germline (reference sequence). The CDR3 is 15 amino acids. The CDR3 region has the DNA TGCAGTGCCTCAGTCCCGGCGGATCTCGCAGATACGCAGTATTTT. This translates into CSASVPADLADTQYF.

The genes are TRBV7-2 and TRBJ1-5; D gene uncertain. CDR1 is SGHTA and CDR2 is FQGNSA in the germline V gene. This CDR3 region has 12 residues. V lost 2 bases to trimming and J lost 5 bases, with 4 bases between them. The CDR3 region has the DNA TGTGCCAGCAGCTTATATGATCAGCCCCAGCATTTT. This encodes CASSLYDQPQHF. Full variable domain (rest looked up from reference TRBV7-2 and TRBJ1-5): GAGVSQSPSNKVTEKGKDVELRCDPISGHTALYWYRQSLGQGLEFLIYFQGNSAPDKSGLPSDRFSAERTGGSVSTLTIQRTQQEDSAVYLCASSLYDQPQHFGDGTRLSIL.

This clonotype was detected many times. This sequence joins TRBV5-4 and TRBJ2-5; no reliable D call. Trimming removed 3 bases at V and 1 base at J, with 10 bases between. Germline lookup yields CDR1 SGHNT and CDR2 YYREEE (reference sequence). CDR3 length equals 14 residues. CDR3 residues: CASSSKATQETQYF. The CDR3 DNA reads TGTGCCAGCAGCTCAAAAGCAACCCAAGAGACCCAGTACTTC.

In its sample, this clonotype was seen many times. CDR3 DNA: TGCGCCAGCAGCCAACGGGACAGGTACCTCTCTGGGGCCAACGTCCTGACTTTC. This sequence encodes CASSQRDRYLSGANVLTF. This chain joins TRBV4-1 and TRBJ2-6; 8 nucleotides line up with TRBD1. V was pared by 2 bases and J by 0 bases, with 6 bases of the junction left unmatched. Germline loops: CDR1 MGHRA, CDR2 YSYEKL. There are 18 residues in the CDR3.

This chain connects TRBV20-1 to TRBJ2-1; TRBD1 aligns across 7 bases. Looked up from germline, CDR1 is DFQATT and CDR2 is SNEGSKA (reference sequence). Unmatched junction bases numbered 14, after V lost 6 bases and J lost 12 bases. CDR3 size: 13 residues. In DNA, the CDR3 is TGCAGTGCCGACGGCAGGGGGTACAATAGGCAGTTCTTC. This translates into CSADGRGYNRQFF.

In nucleotides, the CDR3 is TGCGCCAGCAGCTTCTCCCCAGACAGAAGCACAGATACGCAGTATTTT. Its protein is CASSFSPDRSTDTQYF. V is TRBV5-1 and J is TRBJ2-3, with a weak D call TRBD1 (5 bases). The CDR3 length is 16 residues. The V gene lost 2 bases and the J gene lost 0 bases, with 13 bases spanning the gap. In germline, CDR1 is SGHRS, CDR2 YFSETQ.

The chain couples TRBV7-8 to TRBJ2-7; D perhaps matches TRBD1 (6 bases). The CDR3 runs 13 residues. From germline, CDR1 is SGHVS and CDR2 FQNEAQ. Trimming shortened V by 5 bases and J by 6 bases, and 14 bases separated the two germline ends. The CDR3 reads CASSTDSLTEQYF. CDR3 in DNA: TGTGCCAGCAGCACGGACAGCCTAACCGAGCAGTACTTC.

This clonotype was counted at least ten times. The chain uses TRBV5-1 and TRBJ1-2; 9 nucleotides align to TRBD1. CDR3 length equals 16 residues. V was clipped by 7 bases and J by 6 bases; unmatched bases: 16. Germline assignment: CDR1 SGHRS and CDR2 YFSETQ. The CDR3 is CASLPGQGAVYDGYTF. The CDR3 DNA sequence: TGCGCCAGCCTTCCGGGACAGGGAGCAGTTTACGATGGCTACACCTTC.

This clonotype has a count of ten or more. The chain is built from TRBV5-4 and TRBJ2-1, with a weak D call TRBD2 (5 bases). Germline CDR1 is SGHNT and CDR2 is YYREEE (reference sequence). This CDR3 region has 13 residues. The V and J ends lost 4 bases and 14 bases respectively, with 19 bases between them. This chain's CDR3 is CASSPEQDFPKFF. The CDR3 nucleotides read TGTGCCAGCAGCCCGGAGCAGGACTTCCCAAAGTTCTTC.

The table lists this clonotype with many counts. This chain joins TRBV27 and TRBJ2-7; 13 nucleotides align to TRBD2. CDR1 is MNHEY, CDR2 SMNVEV, per germline (reference sequence). CDR3 length: 16 amino acids. Germline trimming cut 4 bases from V and 2 bases from J; bases unmatched to any gene: 5. CDR3 protein: CASSSLAGGRPYEQYF. The CDR3 DNA sequence: TGTGCCAGCAGTTCACTAGCGGGAGGGAGACCCTACGAGCAGTACTTC.

The table lists this clonotype with a few counts. This rearrangement joins TRBV18 to TRBJ2-5; D uncertain. This CDR3 spans 15 amino acids. V shed 2 bases and J shed 1 base, with 11 bases lying between them. Germline values: CDR1 KGHSH, CDR2 LQKENI. The CDR3 sequence is CASSPSNTFQETQYF. CDR3 DNA sequence: TGTGCCAGCTCACCATCAAATACTTTCCAAGAGACCCAGTACTTC.

This clonotype appeared a few times. The V gene is TRBV28, the J gene TRBJ2-5; 13 nucleotides line up with TRBD2. V dropped 4 bases and J dropped 4; count of bases not matched to a gene: 6. Looked up from germline, CDR1 is MDHEN and CDR2 is SYDVKM. The length of the CDR3 is 16 residues. The chain's CDR3 is CASSWTSGSFGETQYF. The CDR3 coding sequence is TGTGCCAGCAGTTGGACTAGCGGGAGTTTTGGAGAGACCCAGTACTTC.

This clonotype showed up just a few times. V and J are TRBV10-3 and TRBJ1-1, with D possibly TRBD1 on 6 matching bases. CDR3 length equals 13 residues. The ends were cut back, 3 bases at V and 3 bases at J, with 8 bases in the middle. CDR1 is ENHRY, CDR2 SYGVKD, per germline. CDR3 sequence: CAISDPGDTEAFF. For the CDR3, the DNA is TGTGCCATCAGTGACCCAGGGGACACTGAAGCTTTCTTT.

The rearrangement joins TRBV6-1 to TRBJ2-3; 7 bases fit TRBD2. This CDR3 is built from 13 residues. Germline V gene lookup returns CDR1 MNHNS and CDR2 SASEGT. J lost 1 base, V lost 5 bases, and 0 bases had no gene match. CDR3 protein: CASSRGGTDTQYF. The CDR3 DNA reads TGTGCCAGCAGTCGGGGGGGCACAGATACGCAGTATTTT.

This clonotype was recorded many times. This chain joins TRBV20-1 and TRBJ2-3, with 8 bases identical to TRBD2. V gave up 1 base and J gave up 4 bases; unmatched junction bases: 4. CDR3 length equals 14 residues. CDR1 is DFQATT, CDR2 SNEGSKA, per germline (reference sequence). The CDR3: CSARVTSGADTQYF. The CDR3 nucleotides read TGCAGTGCTAGAGTAACTAGCGGAGCAGATACGCAGTATTTT.

This clonotype was seen many times. The chain employs TRBV2 and TRBJ2-7; 11 bases are shared with TRBD1. The germline V gene has CDR1 SNHLY and CDR2 FYNNEI. Trimming cost V 6 bases and J 3 bases; bases outside gene matches: 7. This CDR3 is 15 amino acids long. DNA of the CDR3: TGTGCCAGCAGCGGGACAGGGGGGTCCGGCTACGAGCAGTACTTC. Translated, it gives CASSGTGGSGYEQYF.

This clonotype has ten or more counts. V is TRBV29-1 and J is TRBJ2-7; D is unclear. Trimming left V 4 bases short and J 2 bases short, with 12 bases between. CDR1 and CDR2 (germline): SQVTM, ANQGSEA. The CDR3 extends over 13 amino acids. The CDR3: CSVVLGATYEQYF. The DNA of the CDR3 is TGCAGCGTTGTTTTGGGTGCCACCTACGAGCAGTACTTC.

This clonotype was detected once. Since the CDR3 does not end with the conserved phenylalanine or tryptophan, this likely comes from a read error. This chain uses TRBV6-6 with TRBJ2-1; tentatively, D is TRBD2 (5 bases). V shed 5 bases and J shed 4 bases, with 21 bases lying between them. From germline, CDR1 is MNHNY and CDR2 SVGAGI (reference sequence). The CDR3 consists of 17 residues. In DNA form, the CDR3 reads TGTGCCAGCAGTCCCGGTCGGGATAGGTTCCTTTACAATGAGCAGTTCTCC. This sequence encodes CASSPGRDRFLYNEQFS.

This clonotype was counted many times. The V call is TRBV3-1, the J call TRBJ2-3; D might be TRBD1 or TRBD2, each matching 5 bases. The CDR3 totals 16 residues. Between the trimmed V and J ends, which lost 0 bases and 1 base, there was a span of 11 bases. Per the germline V gene, CDR1 is LGHDT and CDR2 is YNNKEL (reference sequence). The DNA of the CDR3 is TGTGCCAGCAGCCAAGATCGGGGACCTCGCACAGATACGCAGTATTTT. Its protein product is CASSQDRGPRTDTQYF.